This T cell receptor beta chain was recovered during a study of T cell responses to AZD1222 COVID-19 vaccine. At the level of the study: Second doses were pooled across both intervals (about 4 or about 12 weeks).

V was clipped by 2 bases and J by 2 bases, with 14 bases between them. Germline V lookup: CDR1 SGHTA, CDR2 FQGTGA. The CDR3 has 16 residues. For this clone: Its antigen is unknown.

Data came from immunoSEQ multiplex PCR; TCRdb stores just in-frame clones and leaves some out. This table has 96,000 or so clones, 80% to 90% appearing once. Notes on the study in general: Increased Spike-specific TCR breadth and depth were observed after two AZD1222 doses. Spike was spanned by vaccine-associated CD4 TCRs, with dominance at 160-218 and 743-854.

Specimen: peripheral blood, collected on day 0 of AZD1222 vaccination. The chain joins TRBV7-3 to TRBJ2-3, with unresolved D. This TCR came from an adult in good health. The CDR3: CASSLGPVDYTDTQYF. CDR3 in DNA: TGTGCCAGCAGCTTAGGCCCGGTGGATTACACAGATACGCAGTATTTT.